What follows are 8 T cell receptor beta chains derived from one specimen sequenced in a study of T cells after yellow fever vaccination. TCRdb redid the calling of the 5' RACE reads with MiXCR, one entry per CDR3 protein. The top ten hold 15% of the sample, which has 600,000 to 750,000 distinct CDR3 sequences, 10% to 15% seen once. The sample was PBMCs, taken on the day of the yellow fever booster vaccination. These receptors all stem from a man aged 25-40 years who received the YFV17D yellow fever vaccine.

This clonotype was observed a handful of times. The rearrangement links TRBV12-3 or TRBV12-4 to TRBJ2-5, with 8 bases matching TRBD1. V lost 5 bases to trimming and J lost 2 bases; unmatched junction nucleotides: 7. CDR3 size: 15 residues. DNA of the CDR3: TGTGCCAGCAGTCCCCCGGGACAGGCTCAAGAGACCCAGTACTTC. This translates into CASSPPGQAQETQYF.

There are a few counts of this clonotype. V usage is TRBV29-1 and J usage is TRBJ1-6; D might be TRBD1 (5 bases). Germline V CDR1 and CDR2: SQVTM, ANQGSEA. The CDR3 covers 13 residues. The DNA for the CDR3 is TGCAAGGGACGGGTTTCCTATAATTCACCCCTCCACTTT. It is translated as CKGRVSYNSPLHF.

This chain uses TRBV20-1 with TRBJ2-7; 9 bases line up with TRBD2. This CDR3 is built from 15 residues. V dropped 5 bases and J dropped 3; count of bases not matched to a gene: 11. Germline CDR1 and CDR2: DFQATT and SNEGSKA (reference sequence). The CDR3 sequence: CSAARATSGGYEQYF. CDR3 DNA: TGCAGTGCTGCCAGGGCGACTAGCGGAGGCTACGAGCAGTACTTC.

This clonotype was seen a handful of times. The chain couples TRBV12-3 or TRBV12-4 to TRBJ2-3, with 8 bases identical to TRBD2. The CDR3 has 17 amino acids. Trimming cost V 7 bases and J 6 bases; bases outside gene matches: 18. The CDR3 sequence: CASTRALAGPSGDTQYF. CDR3 sequence (DNA): TGTGCCAGCACTAGGGCATTAGCGGGGCCATCCGGGGATACGCAGTATTTT.

In its sample, this clonotype was seen a few times. The chain combines TRBV3-1 with TRBJ2-2, with D perhaps matching TRBD2 (5 bases). The CDR3 has 18 amino acids. The V and J ends lost 0 bases and 4 bases respectively, with 18 bases between them. CDR1 and CDR2 (germline): LGHDT, YNNKEL (reference sequence). The CDR3, as DNA: TGTGCCAGCAGCCAAGACCCCAGACTACAACGGGGCACCGGGGAGCTGTTTTTT. Protein sequence: CASSQDPRLQRGTGELFF.

This clonotype was detected only a few times. The chain carries TRBV5-6 and TRBJ2-7; 8 nucleotides align to TRBD2. The V and J ends lost 2 bases and 2 bases, in that order; junction bases with no gene match: 6. CDR3 length: 15 amino acids. Germline lookup yields CDR1 SGHDT and CDR2 YYEEEE. The CDR3 reads CASSFRISGAYEQYF. CDR3 sequence (DNA): TGTGCCAGCAGCTTTCGGATTAGCGGGGCCTACGAGCAGTACTTC.

This clonotype was found a few times. J is TRBJ2-3 and V is TRBV24-1; 7 bases agree with TRBD2. From germline, CDR1 is KGHDR and CDR2 SFDVKD. The V and J ends lost 4 bases and 0 bases, in that order; junction bases with no gene match: 6. This CDR3 spans 16 amino acids. The CDR3 nucleotides read TGTGCCACCAGTGACCGCAGCGGGATTAGCACAGATACGCAGTATTTT. It translates to CATSDRSGISTDTQYF.

This clonotype was seen a few times. The rearrangement joins TRBV28 to TRBJ1-5; perhaps TRBD1 as D (6 bases). Trimming removed 3 bases from V and 2 bases from J, with 11 bases in between. The CDR3 sequence is 15 residues long. Per the germline V gene, CDR1 is MDHEN and CDR2 is SYDVKM. The chain's CDR3 is CASSFAGGRNQPQHF. CDR3 nucleotides: TGTGCCAGCAGTTTTGCGGGGGGGCGCAATCAGCCCCAGCATTTT.